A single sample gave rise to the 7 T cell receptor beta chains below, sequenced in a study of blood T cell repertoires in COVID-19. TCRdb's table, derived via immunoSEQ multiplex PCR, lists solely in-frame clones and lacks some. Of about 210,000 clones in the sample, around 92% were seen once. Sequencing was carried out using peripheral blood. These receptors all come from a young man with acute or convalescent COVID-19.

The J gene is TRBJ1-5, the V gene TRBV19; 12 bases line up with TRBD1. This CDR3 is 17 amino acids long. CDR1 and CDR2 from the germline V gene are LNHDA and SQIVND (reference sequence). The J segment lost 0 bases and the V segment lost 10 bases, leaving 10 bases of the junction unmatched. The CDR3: CATTPGQGAYSNQPQHF. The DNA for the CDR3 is TGTGCCACCACACCGGGACAGGGGGCTTATAGCAATCAGCCCCAGCATTTT.

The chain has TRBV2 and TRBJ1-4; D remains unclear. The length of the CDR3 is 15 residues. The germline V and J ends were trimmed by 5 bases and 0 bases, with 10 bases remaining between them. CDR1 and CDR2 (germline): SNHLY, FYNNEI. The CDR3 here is CASSRSGATNEKLFF. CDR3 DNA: TGTGCCAGCAGTCGGTCCGGAGCAACTAATGAAAAACTGTTTTTT.

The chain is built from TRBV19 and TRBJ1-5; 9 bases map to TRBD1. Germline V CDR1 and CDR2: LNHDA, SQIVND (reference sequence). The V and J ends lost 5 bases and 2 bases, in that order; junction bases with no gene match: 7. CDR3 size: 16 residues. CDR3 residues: CASSGTGSMGNQPQHF. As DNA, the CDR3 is TGTGCCAGTAGTGGGACAGGGAGCATGGGCAATCAGCCCCAGCATTTT.

DNA for the CDR3: TGCAGCGTCGGAGCCGGGACAGGTCCCTACGAGCAGTACTTC. As protein: CSVGAGTGPYEQYF. This chain connects TRBV29-1 to TRBJ2-7; 8 bases line up with TRBD1. Germline loops: CDR1 SQVTM, CDR2 ANQGSEA. V shed 6 bases and J 2 bases; nucleotides not matched to a gene: 9. The CDR3 extends over 14 amino acids.

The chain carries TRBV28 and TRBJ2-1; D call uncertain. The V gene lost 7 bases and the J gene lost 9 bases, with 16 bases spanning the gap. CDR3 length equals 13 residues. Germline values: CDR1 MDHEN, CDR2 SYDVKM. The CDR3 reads CASTASVLIEQFF. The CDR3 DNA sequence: TGTGCCAGCACCGCGTCTGTGCTGATTGAGCAGTTCTTC.

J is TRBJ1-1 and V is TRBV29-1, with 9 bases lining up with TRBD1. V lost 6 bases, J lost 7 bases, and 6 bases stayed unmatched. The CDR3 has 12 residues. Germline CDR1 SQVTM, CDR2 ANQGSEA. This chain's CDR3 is CSVTGGVIEAFF. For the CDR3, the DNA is TGCAGCGTCACAGGGGGCGTCATTGAAGCTTTCTTT.

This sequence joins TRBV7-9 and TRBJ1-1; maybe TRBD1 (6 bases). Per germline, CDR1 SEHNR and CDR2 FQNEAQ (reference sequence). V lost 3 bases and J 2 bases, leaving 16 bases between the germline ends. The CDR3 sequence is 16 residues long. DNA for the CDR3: TGTGCCAGCAGCTTCCGCTTAACAGGGAAAAACACTGAAGCTTTCTTT. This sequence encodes CASSFRLTGKNTEAFF.